This T cell receptor (beta chain) came from a study of cytomegalovirus exposure and HLA in healthy donors. Study results and caveats: For cytomegalovirus status, the classifier reportedly gave diagnoses with high specificity and sensitivity. Later on, an analysis showed TCR association rates differing by HLA locus, with DRB1 the most and HLA-C the fewest. Later analysis reportedly placed an Asian-associated ancestry cluster below the roughly 670-donor mean in N-insertions. Immune exposure information available was restricted to CMV serostatus.

The J segment lost 1 base and the V segment lost 4 bases, leaving 3 bases of the junction unmatched. Germline values: CDR1 SGDLS, CDR2 YYNGEE. CDR3 length equals 14 residues. The study ran its PCR with 60 Vbeta and 13 Jbeta primers. The assay was immunoSEQ multiplex PCR, and TCRdb's table has in-frame clones only and misses some. Of over 95,000 clones detected, around 76% appear once; the ten largest clones hold more than 10%. Worth noting for this clone: The antigen is not known.

Sequencing was done on a sample of PBMCs. The TCR was taken from a woman aged 35 to 49 in good health and CMV-seropositive. V usage is TRBV9 and J usage is TRBJ1-1, with 8 bases aligning to TRBD1. CDR3 loop: CASSTGQANTEAFF. Here the CDR3 DNA reads TGTGCCAGCAGCACGGGACAGGCGAACACTGAAGCTTTCTTT.